The next 4 T cell receptor beta chains were all read from a single sample in a study of blood T cell repertoires in COVID-19. The table came from immunoSEQ multiplex PCR; TCRdb's copy has only in-frame clones and leaves some out. The sample holds nearly 35,000 clones; over 75% are singletons and the top ten take around 40%. The source material was peripheral blood. All receptors derive from a human donor in a cohort sampled during active COVID-19.

V gene TRBV15 combines with J gene TRBJ2-3, with 11 bases aligning to TRBD2. CDR3 length: 17 amino acids. V was clipped by 4 bases and J by 2 bases; unmatched bases: 8. The germline V gene has CDR1 LNHNV and CDR2 YYDKDF (reference sequence). The CDR3 is CATSIFATSGATDTQYF. CDR3 in DNA: TGTGCCACCAGCATATTCGCGACTAGCGGGGCCACAGATACGCAGTATTTT.

The V call is TRBV7-2, the J call TRBJ1-4; D gene unclear. The CDR3 contains 13 residues. Looked up from germline, CDR1 is SGHTA and CDR2 is FQGNSA. Trimming removed 1 base from V and 8 bases from J, with 8 bases in between. CDR3 loop: CASSLVQREKLFF. CDR3 DNA: TGTGCCAGCAGCTTAGTACAGCGGGAAAAACTGTTTTTT.

The CDR3 reads CASSPRTGTYNEQFF. CDR3 nucleotide sequence: TGTGCCAGCAGCCCCCGGACAGGCACCTACAATGAGCAGTTCTTC. The J gene is TRBJ2-1, the V gene TRBV6-2 or TRBV6-3, with 7 bases aligning to TRBD1. This CDR3 comprises 15 residues. CDR1 is MNHEY, CDR2 SVGEGT, per germline. V was pared by 6 bases and J by 2 bases, with 7 bases of the junction left unmatched.

The gene calls are TRBV4-1 and TRBJ2-5; 11 bases are shared with TRBD2. Trimming cost V 3 bases and J 5 bases; bases outside gene matches: 5. CDR1 and CDR2 from the germline V gene are MGHRA and YSYEKL. This CDR3 contains 15 residues. The CDR3 DNA sequence: TGCGCCAGCAGCCAGGTAGCGGGGGGGCTGGAGACCCAGTACTTC. This gives the protein CASSQVAGGLETQYF.